This TCR beta chain was identified in a study of Ad26.COV2.S vaccination and SARS-CoV-2 variants (dated by TCRdb to the early 2020s). For context, the study as a whole: Vaccine-arm donors were drawn from COV1001, a multicentre, randomized, double-blind, placebo-controlled phase I-IIa trial of Ad26.COV2.S in healthy adults. The specificity and breadth of SARS-CoV-2-reactive T cell receptors after Ad26.COV2.S vaccination were assessed by TCRbeta repertoire sequencing. Participants in the trial were split at random into five groups of five each, receiving low-dose or high-dose Ad26.COV2.S once or twice, or else placebo on both occasions. Ad26.COV2.S was given intramuscularly at 5x10^10 or 1x10^11 viral particles, as a single shot or as two shots 56 days apart. A total of some 30 samples were included in the TCR-sequenced set, comprising some 20 Ad26.COV2.S vaccine recipients, 5 placebo recipients and 8 SARS-CoV-2 convalescent individuals. Investigators remained blinded to trial group allocation during experiments and outcome assessment.

The paper as a whole reports these results and caveats: The study was not powered for comparison of responses between vaccine doses or regimens. Non-spike TCR breadth was comparable between vaccine and placebo recipients, consistent with the vaccine containing only spike. Higher spike-specific TCR breadth was observed in Ad26.COV2.S recipients than in placebo recipients (P = 0.0014). After vaccination, substantial breadth of spike-specific CD8+ and CD4+ T cell responses was reported. The authors noted that total T cell responses may have been underestimated by the TCR breadth and depth analyses.

In the case of this clone: Its antigen is currently not known. Within one base of it there is no much larger clone, and no base qualities were kept.

The treatment or condition label of this sample denotes: around 19 received Ad26.COV2.S at low or high dose, single or two shots; several received placebo; per-sample allocation not given. Repertoires of vaccine and placebo recipients were sequenced from samples taken on day 63 after the first injection. In Cohort 1b, about 25 adults aged 18-55 years were enrolled at a single site in Boston, USA, between 29 July and 7 August 2020. Ad26.COV2.S consisted of a replication-incompetent adenovirus type 26 vector by which a prefusion-stabilized SARS-CoV-2 spike protein from the original Wuhan strain was expressed. The germline V gene encodes CDR1 LNHDA and CDR2 SQIVND (reference sequence). Its CDR3 holds 14 amino acids, cysteine through phenylalanine. Only CDR3 DNA is held: 42 bases, read in frame from base 1. The junction shows trimming of 4 bases on V and 12 bases on J, plus 16 bases between the germline ends.

TCRbeta CDR3 regions were sequenced with the immunoSEQ Assay. After extraction, genomic DNA underwent amplification by bias-controlled multiplex PCR, followed by high-throughput sequencing. Per the authors' processing: To quantify the absolute abundance of every unique TCRbeta CDR3 region, sequences were collapsed and filtered. Usable DNA was measured by amplifying reference genes present in all nucleated cells, and TCRbeta template counts were normalized to that usable DNA to estimate T cell fraction. Repertoire TCRs were annotated as SARS-CoV-2-specific by exact matching of V gene, CDR3 amino acid sequence and J gene to a known reactive TCR set. The reference SARS-CoV-2 TCR set was derived from MIRA and filtered for enrichment in COVID-19-positive ImmuneCODE repertoires, a step that removed public or cross-reactive TCRs. Using the MIRA antigens, annotated TCRs were further analysed by specific ORF or by position within an ORF. Breadth was defined as the number of annotated unique rearrangements divided by the total number of unique productive rearrangements, and depth was defined as the summed frequency of the annotated unique rearrangements. Two-sided Wilcoxon rank-sum tests were used to compare TCR breadth between groups. In its TCRdb copy, this immuneACCESS table keeps in-frame sequences only and misses some clones. Where compared with another copy, unresolved V genes explain less than half of these, and the others have no known cause. V and J calls and clone size are copied from that table; D and trimming were computed from the DNA. This sample is represented by roughly 700,000 clones; about 89% of them were singletons. Over 1.3% of the sample lies in the top ten.

This receptor chain uses TRBV19 and TRBJ1-6, with TRBD1 as a weak D call on 6 bases. The source of this sequence is a person between 18 and 60 years old who received the Ad26.COV2.S COVID-19 vaccine or a placebo. The sequences come from peripheral blood, collected in a trial of Ad26.COV2.S vaccine versus placebo. The CDR3 region reads CASSKIRGVGPLHF. In nucleotides, the sequence is TGTGCCAGTAGTAAAATCAGGGGAGTTGGACCCCTCCACTTT.